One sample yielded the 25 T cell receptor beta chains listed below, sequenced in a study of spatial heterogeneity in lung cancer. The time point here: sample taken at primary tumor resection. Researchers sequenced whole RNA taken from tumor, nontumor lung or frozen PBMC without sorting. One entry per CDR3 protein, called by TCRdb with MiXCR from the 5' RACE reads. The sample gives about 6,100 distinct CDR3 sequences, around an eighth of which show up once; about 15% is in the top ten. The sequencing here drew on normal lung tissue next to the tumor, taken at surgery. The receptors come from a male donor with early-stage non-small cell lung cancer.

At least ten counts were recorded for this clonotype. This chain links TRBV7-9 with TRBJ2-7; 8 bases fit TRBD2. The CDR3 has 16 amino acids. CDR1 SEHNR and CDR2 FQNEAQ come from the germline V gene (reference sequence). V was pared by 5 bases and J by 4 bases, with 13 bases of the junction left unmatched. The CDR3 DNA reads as TGTGCCAGCAGCCCTTCACTAGCGGTGGGATTGTACGAGCAGTACTTC. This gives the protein CASSPSLAVGLYEQYF.

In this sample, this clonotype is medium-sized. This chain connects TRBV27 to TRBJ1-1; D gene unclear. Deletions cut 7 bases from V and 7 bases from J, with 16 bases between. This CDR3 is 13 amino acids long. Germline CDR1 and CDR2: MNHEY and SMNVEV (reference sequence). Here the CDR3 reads CASTPLGTDEAFF. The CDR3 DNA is TGTGCCAGCACCCCCCTCGGAACAGATGAAGCTTTCTTT.

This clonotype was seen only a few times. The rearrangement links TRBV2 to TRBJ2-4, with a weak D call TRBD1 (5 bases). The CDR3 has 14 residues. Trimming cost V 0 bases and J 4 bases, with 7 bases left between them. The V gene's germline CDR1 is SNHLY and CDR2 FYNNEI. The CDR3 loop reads CASSEATAKNIQYF. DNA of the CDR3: TGTGCCAGCAGTGAAGCGACAGCTAAAAACATTCAGTACTTC. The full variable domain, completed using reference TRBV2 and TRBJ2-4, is EPEVTQTPSHQVTQMGQEVILRCVPISNHLYFYWYRQILGQKVEFLVSFYNNEISEKSEIFDDQFSVERPDGSNFTLKIRSTKLEDSAMYFCASSEATAKNIQYFGAGTRLSVL.

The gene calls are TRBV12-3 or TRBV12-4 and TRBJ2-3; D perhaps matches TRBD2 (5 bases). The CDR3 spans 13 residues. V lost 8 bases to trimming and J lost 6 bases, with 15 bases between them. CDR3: CASSSRGGDTQYF. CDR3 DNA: TGTGCCAGCTCTTCCCGCGGCGGGGATACGCAGTATTTT.

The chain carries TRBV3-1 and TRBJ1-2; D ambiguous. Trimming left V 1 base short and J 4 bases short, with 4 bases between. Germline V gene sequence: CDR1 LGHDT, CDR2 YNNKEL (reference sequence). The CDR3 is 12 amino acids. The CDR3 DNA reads TGTGCCAGCAGCCAAGCCACCTATGGCTACACCTTC. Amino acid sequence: CASSQATYGYTF. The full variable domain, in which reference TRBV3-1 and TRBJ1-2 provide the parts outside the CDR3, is DTAVSQTPKYLVTQMGNDKSIKCEQNLGHDTMYWYKQDSKKFLKIMFSYNNKELIINETVPNRFSPKSPDKAHLNLHINSLELGDSAVYFCASSQATYGYTFGSGTRLTVV.

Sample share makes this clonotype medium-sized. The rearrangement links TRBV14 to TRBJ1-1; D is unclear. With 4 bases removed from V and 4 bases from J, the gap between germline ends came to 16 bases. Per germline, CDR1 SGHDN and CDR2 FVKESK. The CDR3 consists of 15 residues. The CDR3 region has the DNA TGTGCCAGCAGCCGGCTCCTGGGAGAAGGCACTGAAGCTTTCTTT. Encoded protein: CASSRLLGEGTEAFF.

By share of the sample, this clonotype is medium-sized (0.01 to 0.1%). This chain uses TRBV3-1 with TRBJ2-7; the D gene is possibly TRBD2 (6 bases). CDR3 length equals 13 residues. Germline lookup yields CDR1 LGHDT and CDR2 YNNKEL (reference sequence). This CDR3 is CAAGGASFYEQYF. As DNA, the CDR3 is TGTGCTGCGGGCGGGGCTAGTTTCTACGAGCAGTACTTC.

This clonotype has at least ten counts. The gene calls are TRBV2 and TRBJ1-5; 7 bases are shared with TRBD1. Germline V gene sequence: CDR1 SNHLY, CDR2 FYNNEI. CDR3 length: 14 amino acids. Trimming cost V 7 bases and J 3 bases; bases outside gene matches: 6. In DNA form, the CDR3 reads TGTGCCAGCAATCAACAGGGGAACAATCAGCCCCAGCATTTT. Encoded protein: CASNQQGNNQPQHF.

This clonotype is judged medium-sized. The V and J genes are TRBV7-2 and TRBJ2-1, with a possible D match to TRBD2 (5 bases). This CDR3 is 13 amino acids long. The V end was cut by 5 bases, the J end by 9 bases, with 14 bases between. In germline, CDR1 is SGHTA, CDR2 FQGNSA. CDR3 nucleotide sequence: TGTGCCAGCAGCCAATCCCGCGAGGGTGAGCAGTTCTTC. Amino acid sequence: CASSQSREGEQFF.

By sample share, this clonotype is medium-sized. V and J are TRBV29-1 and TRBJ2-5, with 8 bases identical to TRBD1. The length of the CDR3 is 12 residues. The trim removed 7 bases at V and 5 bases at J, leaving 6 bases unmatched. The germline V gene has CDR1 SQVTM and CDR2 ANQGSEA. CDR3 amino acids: CSADRGGETQYF. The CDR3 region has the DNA TGCAGCGCTGACAGGGGCGGGGAGACCCAGTACTTC.

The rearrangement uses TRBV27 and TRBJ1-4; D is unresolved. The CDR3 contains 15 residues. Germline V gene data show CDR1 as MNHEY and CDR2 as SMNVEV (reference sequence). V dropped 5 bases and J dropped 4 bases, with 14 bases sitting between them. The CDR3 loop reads CASSPRLRINEKLFF. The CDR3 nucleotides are TGTGCCAGCAGTCCCCGACTGAGGATTAATGAAAAACTGTTTTTT.

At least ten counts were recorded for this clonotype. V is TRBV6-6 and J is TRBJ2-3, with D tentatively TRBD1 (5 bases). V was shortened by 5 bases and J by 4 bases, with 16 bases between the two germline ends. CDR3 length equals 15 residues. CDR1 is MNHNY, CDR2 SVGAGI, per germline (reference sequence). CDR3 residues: CASSEVTSGPDTQYF. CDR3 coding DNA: TGTGCCAGCAGTGAAGTTACATCAGGGCCAGATACGCAGTATTTT.

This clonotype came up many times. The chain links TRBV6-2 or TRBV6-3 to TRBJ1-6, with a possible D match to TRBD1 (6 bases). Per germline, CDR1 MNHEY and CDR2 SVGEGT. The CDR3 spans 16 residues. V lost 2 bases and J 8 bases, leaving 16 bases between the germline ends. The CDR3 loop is CASSYGQPSRDSPLHF. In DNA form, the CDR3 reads TGTGCCAGCAGTTACGGACAGCCGAGTCGGGATTCACCCCTCCACTTT.

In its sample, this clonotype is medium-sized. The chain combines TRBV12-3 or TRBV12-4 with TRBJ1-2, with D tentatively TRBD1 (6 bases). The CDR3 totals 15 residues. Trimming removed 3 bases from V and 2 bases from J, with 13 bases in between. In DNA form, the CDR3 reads TGTGCCAGCAGTTTCCTCTATGGGGGCAACTATGGCTACACCTTC. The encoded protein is CASSFLYGGNYGYTF.

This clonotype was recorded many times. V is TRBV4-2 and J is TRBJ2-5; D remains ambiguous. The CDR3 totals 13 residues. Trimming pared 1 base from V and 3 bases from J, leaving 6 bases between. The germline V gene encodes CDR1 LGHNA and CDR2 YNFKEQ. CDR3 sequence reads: CASSQGREETQYF. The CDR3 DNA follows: TGTGCCAGCAGCCAAGGAAGGGAAGAGACCCAGTACTTC.

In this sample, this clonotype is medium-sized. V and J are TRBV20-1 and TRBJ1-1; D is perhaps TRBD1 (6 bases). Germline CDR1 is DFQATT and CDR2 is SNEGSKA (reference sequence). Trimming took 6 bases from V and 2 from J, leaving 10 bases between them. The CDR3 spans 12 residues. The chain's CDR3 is CSAWDINTEAFF. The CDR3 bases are TGCAGTGCCTGGGACATTAACACTGAAGCTTTCTTT.

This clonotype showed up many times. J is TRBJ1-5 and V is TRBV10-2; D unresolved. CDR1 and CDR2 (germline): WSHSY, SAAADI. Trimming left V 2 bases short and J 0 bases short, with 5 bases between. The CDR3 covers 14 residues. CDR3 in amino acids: CASSEKGSNQPQHF. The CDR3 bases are TGCGCCAGCAGTGAGAAGGGTAGCAATCAGCCCCAGCATTTT.

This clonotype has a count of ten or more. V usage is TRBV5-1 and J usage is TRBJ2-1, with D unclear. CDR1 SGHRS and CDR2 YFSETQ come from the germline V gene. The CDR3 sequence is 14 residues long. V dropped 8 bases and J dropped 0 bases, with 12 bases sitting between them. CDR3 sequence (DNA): TGCGCCAGTAAGACGGCGAGCTCCTACAATGAGCAGTTCTTC. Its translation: CASKTASSYNEQFF.

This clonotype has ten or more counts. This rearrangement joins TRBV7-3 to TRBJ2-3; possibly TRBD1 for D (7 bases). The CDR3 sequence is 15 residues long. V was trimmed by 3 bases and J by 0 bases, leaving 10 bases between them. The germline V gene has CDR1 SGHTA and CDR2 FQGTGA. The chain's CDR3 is CASSFQGGSTDTQYF. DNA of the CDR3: TGTGCCAGCAGCTTTCAGGGGGGAAGCACAGATACGCAGTATTTT.

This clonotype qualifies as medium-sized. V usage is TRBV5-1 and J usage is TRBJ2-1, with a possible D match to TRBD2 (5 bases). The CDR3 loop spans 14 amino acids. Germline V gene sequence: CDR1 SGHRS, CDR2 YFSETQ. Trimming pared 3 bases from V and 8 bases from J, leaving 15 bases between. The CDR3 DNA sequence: TGCGCCAGCAGCTCTTGGTCCGGGATCGATGAGCAGTTCTTC. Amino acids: CASSSWSGIDEQFF.

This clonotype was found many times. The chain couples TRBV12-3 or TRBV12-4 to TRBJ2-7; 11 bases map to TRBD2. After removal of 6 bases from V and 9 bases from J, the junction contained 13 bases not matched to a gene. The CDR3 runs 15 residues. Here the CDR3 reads CASSPGTSGPLVQYF. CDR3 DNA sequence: TGTGCCAGCAGCCCAGGGACTAGCGGCCCCTTGGTGCAGTACTTC.

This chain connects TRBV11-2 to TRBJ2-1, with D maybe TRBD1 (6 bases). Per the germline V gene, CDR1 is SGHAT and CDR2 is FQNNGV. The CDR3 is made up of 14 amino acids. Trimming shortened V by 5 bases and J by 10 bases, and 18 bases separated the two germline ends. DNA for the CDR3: TGTGCCAGCAGCCTCCTTAACAGGGAAGGGGAGCAGTTCTTC. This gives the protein CASSLLNREGEQFF.

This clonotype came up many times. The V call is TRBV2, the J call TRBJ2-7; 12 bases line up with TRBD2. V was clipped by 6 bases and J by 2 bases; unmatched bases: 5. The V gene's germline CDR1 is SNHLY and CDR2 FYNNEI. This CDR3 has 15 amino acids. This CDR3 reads CASRRLAGDPYEQYF. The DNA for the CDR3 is TGTGCCAGCAGGAGACTAGCGGGAGATCCCTACGAGCAGTACTTC.

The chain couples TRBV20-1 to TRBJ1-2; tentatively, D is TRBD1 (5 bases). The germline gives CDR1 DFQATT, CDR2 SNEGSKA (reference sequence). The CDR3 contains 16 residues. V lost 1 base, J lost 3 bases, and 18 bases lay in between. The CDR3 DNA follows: TGCAGTGCTAGAGTCCCGGCAGGGATGATTGACTATGGCTACACCTTC. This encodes CSARVPAGMIDYGYTF.

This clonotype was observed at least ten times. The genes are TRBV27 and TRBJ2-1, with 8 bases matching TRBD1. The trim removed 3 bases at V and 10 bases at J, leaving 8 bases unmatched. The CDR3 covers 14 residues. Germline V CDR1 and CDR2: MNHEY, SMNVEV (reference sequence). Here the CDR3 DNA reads TGTGCCAGCAGTTTCAGGGGGCTCGCTATGGAGCAGTTCTTC. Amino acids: CASSFRGLAMEQFF.